The source of this T cell receptor (beta chain) is a study of blood T cell repertoires in COVID-19. Across the whole study: The samples span acute and convalescent COVID-19 from the United States, Italy and Spain.

Original data processing: By means of reference gene primer amplification, nucleated cell counts were estimated. Generated by immunoSEQ multiplex PCR, the TCRdb table keeps only in-frame clones and is missing some. Clone size and the V and J calls come from that table; the DNA yielded D and trimming. Of some 40,000 clones in the sample, more than 75% were seen once. CDR3 size: 15 residues. V shed 4 bases, J shed 1 base, and the junction held 1 base outside the gene matches. Germline CDR1 reads LGHDT; CDR2 reads YNNKEL (reference sequence). The rearrangement uses TRBV3-1 (or the pseudogene TRBV3-2) and TRBJ2-4; TRBD2 matches at 10 bases. The sample comprised peripheral blood. The receptor comes from a man between 65 and 79 years old with acute or convalescent COVID-19. For the CDR3, the DNA is TGTGCCAGCAGCCTAGCGGGAGGTGCCAAAAACATTCAGTACTTC. Its protein product is CASSLAGGAKNIQYF.